These 22 T cell receptor beta chains came from one sample sequenced in a study of OX40 agonist ivuxolimab in advanced cancers. Method: immunoSEQ multiplex PCR; TCRdb's copy keeps in-frame clones and lacks some. The sample shows about 24,000 clones, approximately 90% of them seen only once. The specimen was CD4+ or CD8+ T cells sorted from blood, collected in a trial of the OX40 agonist ivuxolimab. Receptors were obtained from an adult with an advanced solid tumor such as melanoma, head and neck, liver or kidney cancer.

The rearrangement joins TRBV5-4 to TRBJ1-1; TRBD1 agrees at 7 bases. V lost 1 base, J lost 1 base, and 4 bases stayed unmatched. The CDR3 covers 15 residues. The germline V gene encodes CDR1 SGHNT and CDR2 YYREEE (reference sequence). The CDR3 DNA follows: TGTGCCAGCAGCTTGTCGCGACAGGGGAACACTGAAGCTTTCTTT. The encoded protein is CASSLSRQGNTEAFF.

This clone occurred once. The chain has TRBV18 and TRBJ1-1; D ambiguous. The CDR3 loop spans 13 amino acids. Trimming removed 3 bases from V and 1 base from J, with 6 bases in between. CDR1 KGHSH and CDR2 LQKENI come from the germline V gene. The CDR3 nucleotides are TGTGCCAGCTCACCTACAGAGAACACTGAAGCTTTCTTT. It specifies CASSPTENTEAFF.

This clone appeared a single time. Other DNA sequences within the sample encode an identical CDR3. The CDR3 nucleotides read TGTGCCAGCAGCGTAGGGCAGGAGGCTGGAAACACCATATATTTT. Its translation is CASSVGQEAGNTIYF. V gene TRBV9 combines with J gene TRBJ1-3; D is uncertain. Trimming left V 0 bases short and J 2 bases short, with 9 bases between. Germline V gene sequence: CDR1 SGDLS, CDR2 YYNGEE. There are 15 residues in the CDR3.

The gene calls are TRBV6-1 and TRBJ2-7; 7 positions match TRBD1. CDR1 and CDR2 from the germline V gene are MNHNS and SASEGT. This CDR3 comprises 12 residues. The V and J ends lost 7 bases and 4 bases, in that order; junction bases with no gene match: 4. CDR3 DNA sequence: TGTGCCAGCACTTTGGACAGGTACGAGCAGTACTTC. Protein product: CASTLDRYEQYF.

The chain has TRBV7-2 and TRBJ2-7; perhaps TRBD1 as D (6 bases). The CDR3 has 14 residues. The germline gives CDR1 SGHTA, CDR2 FQGNSA. Trimming shortened V by 4 bases and J by 0 bases, and 10 bases separated the two germline ends. CDR3 loop: CASSSDSASYEQYF. The CDR3 region has the DNA TGTGCCAGCAGCTCGGACAGTGCCTCCTACGAGCAGTACTTC.

The chain couples TRBV6-1 to TRBJ2-1; TRBD2 is a possible D gene (6 bases). Trimming shortened V by 6 bases and J by 6 bases, and 12 bases separated the two germline ends. The CDR3 is 13 amino acids. Germline loops: CDR1 MNHNS, CDR2 SASEGT. Here the CDR3 DNA reads TGTGCCAGCAGCGTCCCTAGCGTCAATGAGCAGTTCTTC. Its translation: CASSVPSVNEQFF.

This sequence joins TRBV4-3 and TRBJ1-1; D is undetermined. Deletions cut 1 base from V and 0 bases from J, with 6 bases between. The CDR3 spans 14 residues. CDR1 is LGHNA and CDR2 is YSLEER in the germline V gene. In DNA form, the CDR3 reads TGCGCCAGCAGCCAAGGGGTCATGAACACTGAAGCTTTCTTT. Protein sequence: CASSQGVMNTEAFF.

The chain couples TRBV29-1 to TRBJ1-1; D not resolved. Germline values: CDR1 SQVTM, CDR2 ANQGSEA. Deletions cut 5 bases from V and 7 bases from J, with 14 bases between. CDR3 length equals 12 residues. Written as DNA, the CDR3 is TGCAGCGTTAAGAGGCCCGGTGATGAAGCTTTCTTT. Protein sequence: CSVKRPGDEAFF.

This chain links TRBV18 with TRBJ2-7, with D uncertain. Trimming shortened V by 3 bases and J by 1 base, and 13 bases separated the two germline ends. CDR3 length: 15 amino acids. CDR1 is KGHSH, CDR2 LQKENI, per germline. DNA for the CDR3: TGTGCCAGCTCACCGTCGGCAGATTCTTCCTACGAGCAGTACTTC. Translated: CASSPSADSSYEQYF.

The chain combines TRBV9 with TRBJ2-7; D perhaps matches TRBD2 (6 bases). V lost 0 bases and J 5 bases, leaving 12 bases between the germline ends. The CDR3 length is 14 residues. In germline, CDR1 is SGDLS, CDR2 YYNGEE. The CDR3 coding sequence is TGTGCCAGCAGCGTAGCTTCTTGGGGGGACGAGCAGTACTTC. It encodes CASSVASWGDEQYF.

The rearrangement links TRBV6-5 to TRBJ2-2; 7 nucleotides align to TRBD1. The V and J ends lost 5 bases and 4 bases, in that order; junction bases with no gene match: 7. The germline CDR1 and CDR2 sequences are MNHEY and SVGAGI. The CDR3 is 15 residues long. The CDR3 reads CASSAQGKGTGELFF. In DNA form, the CDR3 reads TGTGCCAGCAGTGCACAGGGGAAGGGCACCGGGGAGCTGTTTTTT.

The count of this clone is one. The V gene is TRBV11-3, the J gene TRBJ2-7, with a weak D call TRBD2 (5 bases). This CDR3 contains 13 residues. Trimming took 1 base from V and 3 from J, leaving 7 bases between them. Per the germline V gene, CDR1 is SGHNT and CDR2 is YENEEA. The CDR3 loop reads CASSLGESYEQYF. The CDR3 coding sequence is TGTGCCAGCAGCTTAGGGGAGAGCTACGAGCAGTACTTC.

The J gene is TRBJ1-2, the V gene TRBV6-6, with D hard to call. The germline V and J ends were trimmed by 0 bases and 3 bases, with 5 bases remaining between them. The CDR3 covers 13 residues. Germline loops: CDR1 MNHNY, CDR2 SVGAGI (reference sequence). The CDR3, as DNA: TGTGCCAGCAGTTACTCTAGTCACTATGGCTACACCTTC. This sequence encodes CASSYSSHYGYTF.

This clone was counted a single time. The J gene is TRBJ2-7, the V gene TRBV30; possible D gene TRBD2, 6 bases. With 2 bases removed from V and 3 bases from J, the gap between germline ends came to 11 bases. CDR3 length: 13 amino acids. Germline CDR1 is GTSNPN and CDR2 is SVGIG (reference sequence). Here the CDR3 reads CAWSLGGLYEQYF. The CDR3 DNA reads as TGTGCCTGGAGTTTGGGGGGTCTCTACGAGCAGTACTTC.

This clone has only one observation. The chain employs TRBV18 and TRBJ1-2; 10 positions match TRBD1. Germline loops: CDR1 KGHSH, CDR2 LQKENI. This CDR3 has 13 residues. After removal of 6 bases from V and 3 bases from J, the junction contained 1 base not matched to a gene. Here the CDR3 DNA reads TGTGCCAGCTCGACAGGGGGCGACTATGGCTACACCTTC. Protein sequence: CASSTGGDYGYTF.

This sequence joins TRBV6-5 and TRBJ2-2, with 11 bases fitting TRBD2. Germline V gene sequence: CDR1 MNHEY, CDR2 SVGAGI. Trimming cost V 4 bases and J 5 bases; bases outside gene matches: 6. The CDR3 consists of 16 residues. CDR3 nucleotides: TGTGCCAGCAGTTCCCGGACTAGCGGGCTAACCGGGGAGCTGTTTTTT. This gives the protein CASSSRTSGLTGELFF.

The J gene is TRBJ2-7, the V gene TRBV10-1; weak D call: TRBD1 (5 bases). Trimming stripped 4 bases from V and 2 bases from J, with 12 bases between. Per germline, CDR1 WNHNN and CDR2 SYGVQD (reference sequence). The CDR3 is made up of 14 amino acids. The CDR3 reads CASSAAGMAYEQYF. CDR3 DNA: TGCGCCAGCAGTGCGGCAGGGATGGCCTACGAGCAGTACTTC.

This clone was seen only once. The chain combines TRBV7-3 with TRBJ2-1; 15 bases map to TRBD2. Germline V CDR1 and CDR2: SGHTA, FQGTGA. The CDR3 has 18 amino acids. V lost 4 bases and J lost 9; bases outside the gene matches: 13. The CDR3 protein is CASSSNPYGTSGGTEQFF. CDR3 DNA sequence: TGTGCCAGCAGCTCCAATCCTTACGGGACTAGCGGGGGGACTGAGCAGTTCTTC.

The chain joins TRBV6-6 to TRBJ1-1; maybe TRBD1 (6 bases). The CDR3 runs 13 residues. Germline CDR1 reads MNHNY; CDR2 reads SVGAGI (reference sequence). Trimming cost V 7 bases and J 5 bases, with 14 bases left between them. The CDR3 spells CASIYRDPTEAFF. DNA for the CDR3: TGTGCCAGCATCTACAGGGATCCAACTGAAGCTTTCTTT.

This clone appeared once. V gene TRBV11-2 combines with J gene TRBJ1-2, with D perhaps matching TRBD1 (5 bases). The CDR3 totals 13 residues. CDR1 is SGHAT and CDR2 is FQNNGV in the germline V gene. V lost 5 bases and J lost 4, with 11 bases in between. The CDR3 DNA reads as TGTGCCAGCAGCCTCGGTGGGGCCTATGGCTACACCTTC. The encoded protein is CASSLGGAYGYTF.

The J gene is TRBJ1-1, the V gene TRBV11-2; no definite D call. This CDR3 has 13 amino acids. The germline CDR1 and CDR2 sequences are SGHAT and FQNNGV. The V gene lost 7 bases and the J gene lost 6 bases, with 15 bases spanning the gap. The CDR3 sequence is CASTPLRRAEAFF. The DNA for the CDR3 is TGTGCCAGCACCCCATTGAGAAGAGCTGAAGCTTTCTTT.

The rearrangement links TRBV19 to TRBJ1-2; D gene unclear. The CDR3 sequence is 14 residues long. The V end was cut by 6 bases, the J end by 8 bases, with 19 bases between. Looked up from germline, CDR1 is LNHDA and CDR2 is SQIVND (reference sequence). The CDR3: CASSLTADVRGYTF. DNA of the CDR3: TGTGCCAGTAGCCTGACGGCCGATGTGCGGGGCTACACCTTC.